The 29 T cell receptor beta chains listed next were all sequenced from one sample in a study of blood T cells in healthy people across ages. For the second PCR, which ran for about 7 to 12 cycles, a sample-barcoded 5' primer and a J-beta primer mix were used. TCRdb reanalysed the 5' RACE reads using MiXCR and keeps one entry per CDR3 protein. The data contain 650,000 to 900,000 distinct CDR3 sequences, around two thirds of them singletons. Sequencing input: blood. These receptors were taken from a man younger than 45 in good health.

This chain connects TRBV9 to TRBJ2-1; D is unresolved. Germline loops: CDR1 SGDLS, CDR2 YYNGEE. V lost 0 bases to trimming and J lost 4 bases, with 14 bases between them. CDR3 length: 16 amino acids. The CDR3 reads CASSVGTSLLYNEQFF. CDR3 nucleotide sequence: TGTGCCAGCAGCGTAGGGACCAGTCTCCTTTACAATGAGCAGTTCTTC.

A single count supports this clonotype. The chain employs TRBV5-1 and TRBJ2-1; TRBD2 matches 10 bases. Looked up from germline, CDR1 is SGHRS and CDR2 is YFSETQ. After removal of 3 bases from V and 7 bases from J, the junction contained 10 bases not matched to a gene. This CDR3 spans 16 amino acids. Here the CDR3 DNA reads TGCGCCAGCAGCTGGAACAGCGGGAGGGCTCAGAATGAGCAGTTCTTC. This gives the protein CASSWNSGRAQNEQFF.

A few counts support this clonotype. V and J are TRBV4-3 and TRBJ2-7, with no clear D. CDR3 length: 14 residues. V was cut by 9 bases and J by 1 base, with 16 bases left in between. Germline assignment: CDR1 LGHNA and CDR2 YSLEER. CDR3 nucleotide sequence: TGCGCCAGTCCCCCGGATTGGGCTTCCTACGAGCAGTACTTC. Amino acid sequence: CASPPDWASYEQYF.

The V gene is TRBV4-3, the J gene TRBJ2-7, with TRBD2 identical over 15 bases. CDR1 and CDR2 from the germline V gene are LGHNA and YSLEER. V lost 1 base to trimming and J lost 0 bases; unmatched junction nucleotides: 7. The CDR3 is 19 amino acids. CDR3 coding DNA: TGCGCCAGCAGCCAAGGTTGGGGGACTAGCGGGGGGTACTCCTACGAGCAGTACTTC. Residues: CASSQGWGTSGGYSYEQYF.

The chain joins TRBV20-1 to TRBJ2-7; TRBD1 aligns across 7 bases. The CDR3 consists of 14 residues. With V trimmed by 3 bases and J by 2 bases, 7 bases remained unmatched. Germline V gene lookup returns CDR1 DFQATT and CDR2 SNEGSKA (reference sequence). DNA of the CDR3: TGCAGTGCTAGGTCAGGGGGTTTCGCCTACGAGCAGTACTTC. The encoded protein is CSARSGGFAYEQYF.

There are a few counts of this clonotype. V is TRBV7-2 and J is TRBJ2-3; a weak D match, TRBD2 (5 bases). The CDR3 is made up of 15 amino acids. Germline V gene sequence: CDR1 SGHTA, CDR2 FQGNSA. Trimming pared 1 base from V and 4 bases from J, leaving 12 bases between. The CDR3 is CASSLEARGPDTQYF. In DNA form, the CDR3 reads TGTGCCAGCAGCTTAGAAGCGCGCGGGCCAGATACGCAGTATTTT.

This clonotype was recorded a few times. The chain uses TRBV6-5 and TRBJ2-1; 8 positions match TRBD1. The V segment lost 2 bases and the J segment 1 base; nucleotides outside the gene matches: 4. Per the germline V gene, CDR1 is MNHEY and CDR2 is SVGAGI. The CDR3 has 16 residues. CDR3 region: CASSYGWDRSYNEQFF. The CDR3 DNA reads as TGTGCCAGCAGTTACGGATGGGACAGGTCCTACAATGAGCAGTTCTTC.

The chain couples TRBV10-3 to TRBJ2-7; 11 nucleotides line up with TRBD1. From germline, CDR1 is ENHRY and CDR2 SYGVKD. This CDR3 has 14 amino acids. V lost 6 bases, J lost 4 bases, and 5 bases stayed unmatched. In nucleotides, the CDR3 is TGTGCCATCAGGGCGGACAGGGGGCTTTACGAGCAGTACTTC. Protein product: CAIRADRGLYEQYF.

This clonotype was detected only once. The chain carries TRBV2 and TRBJ2-5; either TRBD1 or TRBD2 may fit D (6 bases each). The J call is uncertain, as TRBJ2-7 better fits the DNA end. Germline CDR1 reads SNHLY; CDR2 reads FYNNEI. The CDR3 has 15 residues. The CDR3 DNA sequence: TGTGCCAGCAGTGATGTTTTCGGGGGCCAATACGAGCAGTACTTC. This codes for CASSDVFGGQYEQYF.

This chain connects TRBV7-9 to TRBJ2-3; 7 bases are a match to TRBD1. V lost 7 bases, J lost 13 bases, and 14 bases stayed unmatched. CDR3 length: 13 amino acids. Germline assignment: CDR1 SEHNR and CDR2 FQNEAQ (reference sequence). Here the CDR3 DNA reads TGTGCCAGCACCACAGGGGTGCAGGCTGGGGAGTATTTT. Translating gives CASTTGVQAGEYF.

The V and J genes are TRBV4-1 and TRBJ2-7, with D unresolved. V lost 2 bases to trimming and J lost 7 bases, with 15 bases between them. The CDR3 consists of 14 residues. Germline assignment: CDR1 MGHRA and CDR2 YSYEKL. The CDR3 DNA reads as TGCGCCAGCAGCCAACCGTCCTCATCGCGGGAGCAGTACTTC. It codes for CASSQPSSSREQYF.

This chain uses TRBV20-1 with TRBJ2-3; D tentatively fits TRBD1 or TRBD2 (5 bases each). The germline V and J ends were trimmed by 5 bases and 3 bases, with 15 bases remaining between them. The CDR3 runs to 14 residues. The V gene's germline CDR1 is DFQATT and CDR2 SNEGSKA (reference sequence). The CDR3 region is CSAYPGTRTDTQYF. CDR3 DNA: TGCAGTGCTTACCCGGGGACGCGAACAGATACGCAGTATTTT.

This clonotype was seen a few times. The CDR3 sequence: CASSYFGAADTQYF. The DNA for the CDR3 is TGTGCCAGCAGTTACTTCGGGGCCGCAGATACGCAGTATTTT. The chain uses TRBV6-2 or TRBV6-3 and TRBJ2-3, with D possibly being TRBD1 or TRBD2 (5 bases each). The CDR3 is made up of 14 amino acids. V was pared by 1 base and J by 4 bases, with 9 bases between. From germline, CDR1 is MNHEY and CDR2 SVGEGT.

The J gene is TRBJ2-7, the V gene TRBV28; 8 positions match TRBD1. This CDR3 has 15 residues. V lost 2 bases, J lost 0 bases, and 3 bases stayed unmatched. Germline V CDR1 and CDR2: MDHEN, SYDVKM. CDR3 amino acids: CASSLQGAVSYEQYF. The CDR3 DNA reads as TGTGCCAGCAGTTTACAGGGGGCGGTCTCCTACGAGCAGTACTTC.

CDR3 loop: CASRTQGASEQFF. The CDR3 nucleotides read TGTGCCAGTAGAACGCAGGGGGCGAGTGAGCAGTTCTTC. The chain carries TRBV19 and TRBJ2-1; 8 nucleotides line up with TRBD1. Per germline, CDR1 LNHDA and CDR2 SQIVND (reference sequence). The V gene end was trimmed by 6 bases and the J gene end by 9 bases; junction bases not matched to a gene: 7. CDR3 length: 13 amino acids. Supplemented by reference TRBV19 and TRBJ2-1, the full variable domain reads DGGITQSPKYLFRKEGQNVTLSCEQNLNHDAMYWYRQDPGQGLRLIYYSQIVNDFQKGDIAEGYSVSREKKESFPLTVTSAQKNPTAFYLCASRTQGASEQFFGPGTRLTVL.

The V gene is TRBV6-5, the J gene TRBJ2-3; 7 bases map to TRBD2. Germline loops: CDR1 MNHEY, CDR2 SVGAGI. V lost 0 bases, J lost 0 bases, and 9 bases stayed unmatched. This CDR3 spans 18 amino acids. The CDR3, as DNA: TGTGCCAGCAGTTACTCGATTTCTAGCGGACAAAGCACAGATACGCAGTATTTT. Residues: CASSYSISSGQSTDTQYF.

This clonotype was counted once. The rearrangement links TRBV7-3 to TRBJ1-5; D perhaps matches TRBD1 (6 bases). There are 13 residues in the CDR3. Germline lookup yields CDR1 SGHTA and CDR2 FQGTGA. Trimming pared 5 bases from V and 7 bases from J, leaving 12 bases between. The CDR3 DNA reads as TGTGCCAGCAGCGCGGAGACAGGCCAGCCCCAGCATTTT. This encodes CASSAETGQPQHF.

V is TRBV20-1 and J is TRBJ2-5, with 12 bases aligning to TRBD1. The J call is uncertain, as TRBJ2-7 better fits the DNA end. Germline loops: CDR1 DFQATT, CDR2 SNEGSKA (reference sequence). The CDR3 totals 16 residues. The chain's CDR3 is CSARDSGTGGFDEQYF. The DNA of the CDR3 is TGCAGTGCTAGAGATAGTGGGACAGGGGGCTTCGACGAGCAGTACTTC.

The chain couples TRBV11-3 to TRBJ2-4; D might be TRBD1 (5 bases). The DNA matches TRBJ2-7 better at its end, which makes the J call doubtful. The CDR3 consists of 16 residues. Germline values: CDR1 SGHNT, CDR2 YENEEA. Written as DNA, the CDR3 is TGTGCCAGCAGCTTGACAGCCACCGAGACTTCCTACGAGCAGTACTTC. Its translation is CASSLTATETSYEQYF.

This chain joins TRBV12-3 or TRBV12-4 and TRBJ2-7; D unclear. The closer fit of TRBJ2-5 to the DNA end suggests the J call may be wrong. The CDR3 extends over 14 amino acids. The CDR3 DNA is TGTGCCAGCAGTTCTCCAGGATTCGCTGAGACCCAGTACTTC. Translated: CASSSPGFAETQYF.

The gene calls are TRBV7-3 and TRBJ1-1; D ambiguous. The V gene's germline CDR1 is SGHTA and CDR2 FQGTGA. V lost 5 bases and J 3 bases, leaving 10 bases between the germline ends. The CDR3 is made up of 13 amino acids. Here the CDR3 reads CASSLSQHTEAFF. DNA of the CDR3: TGTGCCAGCAGCCTGTCCCAGCACACTGAAGCTTTCTTT.

The chain is built from TRBV20-1 and TRBJ1-5; possible D gene TRBD1, 5 bases. Trimming took off 2 bases at V and 3 bases at J, with 8 bases between the two ends. Germline V CDR1 and CDR2: DFQATT, SNEGSKA (reference sequence). This CDR3 spans 13 amino acids. The CDR3 spells CSARKDTNQPQHF. The CDR3 coding sequence is TGCAGTGCTAGAAAGGACACCAATCAGCCCCAGCATTTT.

V usage is TRBV30 and J usage is TRBJ2-1; the match to TRBD1 covers 9 bases. The germline V gene has CDR1 GTSNPN and CDR2 SVGIG (reference sequence). Trimming at V came to 3 bases and at J to 6 bases, leaving 9 bases not matched to a gene. The CDR3 runs to 15 residues. The CDR3 loop is CAWSATGQGGNEQFF. CDR3 DNA: TGTGCCTGGAGCGCAACGGGACAGGGCGGCAATGAGCAGTTCTTC.

The rearrangement joins TRBV5-1 to TRBJ2-7; 9 positions match TRBD2. The assigned J gene may be wrong: the sequence end matches TRBJ2-5 better. From germline, CDR1 is SGHRS and CDR2 YFSETQ. This CDR3 comprises 17 residues. DNA of the CDR3: TGCGCCAGCAGCCCACTGACTAGCGGCGGATTCGGGGAGACCCAGTACTTC. Translation: CASSPLTSGGFGETQYF.

There are a few counts of this clonotype. The chain employs TRBV25-1 and TRBJ2-4; possible D gene TRBD1, 6 bases. The better agreement between TRBJ2-7 and the DNA end casts doubt on the J call. Germline assignment: CDR1 MGHDK and CDR2 SYGVNS. CDR3 length: 15 amino acids. The CDR3 loop is CASSDPSRGSDEQYF. DNA of the CDR3: TGTGCCAGCAGTGACCCCTCCAGGGGCTCGGACGAGCAGTACTTC.

The chain uses TRBV4-1 and TRBJ2-7; D remains ambiguous. Germline values: CDR1 MGHRA, CDR2 YSYEKL. The CDR3 has 13 residues. Trimming cost V 1 base and J 2 bases, with 6 bases left between them. CDR3 residues: CASSQVLTYEQYF. The CDR3 DNA reads TGCGCCAGCAGCCAAGTATTGACCTACGAGCAGTACTTC.

The V and J genes are TRBV5-4 and TRBJ2-5; 9 bases align to TRBD2. This CDR3 comprises 13 residues. J gave up 4 bases and V 4 bases, and 2 bases lay outside the gene matches. Germline CDR1 is SGHNT and CDR2 is YYREEE (reference sequence). Written as DNA, the CDR3 is TGTGCCAGCAGCGTTAGCGGGGGAGAGACCCAGTACTTC. Its protein product is CASSVSGGETQYF.

The chain is built from TRBV28 and TRBJ2-4; unclear D gene. Germline assignment: CDR1 MDHEN and CDR2 SYDVKM. This CDR3 contains 15 residues. The ends were cut back, 5 bases at V and 0 bases at J, with 11 bases in the middle. The CDR3 sequence is CASSNAALAKNIQYF. The CDR3 region has the DNA TGTGCCAGCAGTAATGCCGCCCTAGCCAAAAACATTCAGTACTTC.

CDR3: CAWSVDWGNYEQYF. In nucleotides, the CDR3 is TGTGCCTGGAGTGTAGATTGGGGAAACTACGAGCAGTACTTC. V is TRBV30 and J is TRBJ2-4; D is undetermined. Judging by the DNA end, TRBJ2-7 fits better; the J call may be wrong. Looked up from germline, CDR1 is GTSNPN and CDR2 is SVGIG (reference sequence). The CDR3 totals 14 residues.